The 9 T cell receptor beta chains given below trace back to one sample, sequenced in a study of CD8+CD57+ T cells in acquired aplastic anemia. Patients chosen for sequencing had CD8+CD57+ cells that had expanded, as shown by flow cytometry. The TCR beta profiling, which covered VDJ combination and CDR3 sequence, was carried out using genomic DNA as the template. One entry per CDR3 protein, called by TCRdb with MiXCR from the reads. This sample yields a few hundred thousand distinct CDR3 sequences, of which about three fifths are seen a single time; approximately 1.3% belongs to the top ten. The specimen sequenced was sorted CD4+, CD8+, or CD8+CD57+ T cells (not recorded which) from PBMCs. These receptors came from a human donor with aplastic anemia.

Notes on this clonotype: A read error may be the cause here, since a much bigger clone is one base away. The CDR3 is CASSPQAAKAFF. CDR3 DNA: TGTGCCAGCTCACCACAGGCAGCTAAAGCTTTCTTT. The chain links TRBV18 to TRBJ1-1; D is ambiguous. CDR1 KGHSH and CDR2 LQKENI come from the germline V gene. V was clipped by 1 base and J by 9 bases, with 9 bases between them. The CDR3 runs to 12 residues.

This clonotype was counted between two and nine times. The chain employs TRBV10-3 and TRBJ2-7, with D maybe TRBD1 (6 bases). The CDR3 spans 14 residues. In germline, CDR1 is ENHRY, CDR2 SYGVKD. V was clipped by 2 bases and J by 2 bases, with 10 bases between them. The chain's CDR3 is CAISERSGAYEQYF. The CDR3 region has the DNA TGTGCCATCAGTGAGAGGTCAGGGGCCTACGAGCAGTACTTC.

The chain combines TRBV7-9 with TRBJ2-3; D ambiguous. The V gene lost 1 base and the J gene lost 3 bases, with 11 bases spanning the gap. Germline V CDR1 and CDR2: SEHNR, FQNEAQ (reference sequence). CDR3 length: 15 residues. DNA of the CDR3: TGTGCCAGCAGCTTAGGCCGTTTTCAAACAGATACGCAGTATTTT. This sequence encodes CASSLGRFQTDTQYF.

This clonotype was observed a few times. CDR3 protein: CSVRLAGSSSTDTQYF. CDR3 nucleotides: TGCAGCGTTAGACTAGCGGGTTCTTCTAGCACAGATACGCAGTATTTT. The rearrangement uses TRBV29-1 and TRBJ2-3, with 10 positions matching TRBD2. The CDR3 spans 16 residues. The V gene's germline CDR1 is SQVTM and CDR2 ANQGSEA. V lost 5 bases to trimming and J lost 0 bases; unmatched junction nucleotides: 8.

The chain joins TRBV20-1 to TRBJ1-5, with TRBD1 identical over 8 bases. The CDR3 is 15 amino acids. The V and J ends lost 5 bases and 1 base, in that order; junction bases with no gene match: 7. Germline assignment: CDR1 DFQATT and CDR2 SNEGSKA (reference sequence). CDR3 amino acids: CSAGRQGMSNQPQHF. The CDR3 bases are TGCAGTGCTGGTCGACAGGGGATGAGCAATCAGCCCCAGCATTTT.

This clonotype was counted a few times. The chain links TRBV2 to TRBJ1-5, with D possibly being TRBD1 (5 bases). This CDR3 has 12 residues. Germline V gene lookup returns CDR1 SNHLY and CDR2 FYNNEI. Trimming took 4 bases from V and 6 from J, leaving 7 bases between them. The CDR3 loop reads CASSAGTQPQHF. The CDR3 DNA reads TGTGCCAGCAGTGCAGGGACTCAGCCCCAGCATTTT.

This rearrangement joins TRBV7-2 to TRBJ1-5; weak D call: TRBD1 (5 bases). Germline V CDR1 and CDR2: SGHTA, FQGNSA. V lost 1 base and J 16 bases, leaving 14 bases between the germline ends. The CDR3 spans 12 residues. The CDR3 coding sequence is TGTGCCAGCAGCTTAGGGCCGGGACCGAGTCATTTT. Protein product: CASSLGPGPSHF.

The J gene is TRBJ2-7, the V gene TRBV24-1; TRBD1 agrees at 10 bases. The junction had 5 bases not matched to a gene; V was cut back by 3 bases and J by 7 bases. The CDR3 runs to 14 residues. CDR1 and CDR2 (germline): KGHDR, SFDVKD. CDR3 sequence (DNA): TGTGCCACCAGTGATCCGGACAGGGGGAGAGAGCAGTACTTC. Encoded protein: CATSDPDRGREQYF.

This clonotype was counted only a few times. The chain's CDR3 is CASSVQGDGYTF. The DNA of the CDR3 is TGTGCCAGCAGCGTACAGGGGGATGGCTACACCTTC. V and J are TRBV9 and TRBJ1-2; 7 nucleotides align to TRBD1. V lost 1 base, J lost 6 bases, and 0 bases stayed unmatched. The germline V gene has CDR1 SGDLS and CDR2 YYNGEE. The CDR3 length is 12 residues. Together with reference TRBV9 and TRBJ1-2, the CDR3 gives the full variable domain: DSGVTQTPKHLITATGQRVTLRCSPRSGDLSVYWYQQSLDQGLQFLIQYYNGEERAKGNILERFSAQQFPDLHSELNLSSLELGDSALYFCASSVQGDGYTFGSGTRLTVV.